These 24 T cell receptor beta chains were all obtained from the same sample, sequenced in a study of neurological immune-mediated disorders (dated by TCRdb to 2018 to 2020). Library method: 5' RACE. This sample was sequenced with an Illumina HiSeq 2500. The public reads were quality trimmed at Q25 with fastp and then assembled into clones with MiXCR by TCRdb, keeping productive beta chains. Here each entry gathers all rows of one CDR3 protein and keeps the most common genes and DNA. Present in this sample are roughly 41,000 distinct CDR3 sequences, approximately 10% of which were seen just once. The ten largest make up roughly 4% of the sample. The time point label for this specimen denotes: technical triplicate 1. Sequencing was carried out using PBMCs. These TCRs come from a man in his fifties or sixties with HTLV-1-associated myelopathy (HAM/TSP).

This clonotype was seen repeatedly, ten times or more. This chain uses TRBV20-1 with TRBJ1-2, with TRBD1 as a possible D gene (6 bases). V gave up 4 bases and J gave up 2 bases, with 11 bases separating them. The CDR3 is 13 residues long. The V gene's germline CDR1 is DFQATT and CDR2 SNEGSKA (reference sequence). In DNA, the CDR3 is TGCAGTGCTACCCTCAGGGGAAACTATGGCTACACCTTC. This gives the protein CSATLRGNYGYTF.

This clonotype was counted many times. The chain joins TRBV7-2 to TRBJ2-6, with D uncertain. In germline, CDR1 is SGHTA, CDR2 FQGNSA. The CDR3 is 17 residues long. Between the trimmed V and J ends, which lost 5 bases and 0 bases, there was a span of 14 bases. The CDR3 DNA is TGTGCCAGCAGCCACCTTCCCACACGCTCTGGGGCCAACGTCCTGACTTTC. Protein: CASSHLPTRSGANVLTF.

This clonotype came up many times. The chain links TRBV4-3 to TRBJ1-5, with 9 bases lining up with TRBD1. The V and J ends lost 4 bases and 6 bases, in that order; junction bases with no gene match: 13. The CDR3 length is 17 residues. Germline CDR1 is LGHNA and CDR2 is YSLEER. CDR3 bases: TGCGCCAGCAGCCGCGGCCTACAGGGACAGGGTAGTCAGCCCCAGCATTTT. Its protein is CASSRGLQGQGSQPQHF.

The table lists this clonotype with many counts. J is TRBJ1-2 and V is TRBV5-1; TRBD1 is a possible D gene (5 bases). The CDR3 is 14 amino acids. The V gene lost 7 bases and the J gene lost 4 bases, with 17 bases spanning the gap. From germline, CDR1 is SGHRS and CDR2 YFSETQ. The CDR3 sequence: CASGAEGPPYGYTF. Written as DNA, the CDR3 is TGCGCCAGCGGGGCGGAGGGCCCGCCCTATGGCTACACCTTC. The whole variable domain, filled in from reference TRBV5-1 and TRBJ1-2, reads KAGVTQTPRYLIKTRGQQVTLSCSPISGHRSVSWYQQTPGQGLQFLFEYFSETQRNKGNFPGRFSGRQFSNSRSEMNVSTLELGDSALYLCASGAEGPPYGYTFGSGTRLTVV.

This clonotype has at least ten counts. The V and J genes are TRBV5-1 and TRBJ2-5; tentatively, D is TRBD1 or TRBD2 (5 bases each). Germline loops: CDR1 SGHRS, CDR2 YFSETQ. V lost 1 base and J lost 2, with 9 bases in between. CDR3 length: 14 amino acids. CDR3 region: CASSLMGVQETQYF. CDR3 nucleotides: TGCGCCAGCAGCTTGATGGGGGTACAAGAGACCCAGTACTTC.

This clonotype showed up many times. The gene calls are TRBV5-6 and TRBJ2-1, with TRBD1 matching 9 bases. V lost 0 bases to trimming and J lost 5 bases; unmatched junction nucleotides: 3. CDR1 and CDR2 (germline): SGHDT, YYEEEE. This CDR3 comprises 15 residues. Written as DNA, the CDR3 is TGTGCCAGCAGCTTGGAGGGGACAGGGCACAATGAGCAGTTCTTC. Translating it yields CASSLEGTGHNEQFF.

Many counts were recorded for this clonotype. The chain couples TRBV5-1 to TRBJ1-2; D call uncertain. The germline CDR1 and CDR2 sequences are SGHRS and YFSETQ. The CDR3 length is 14 residues. Trimming left V 9 bases short and J 4 bases short, with 19 bases between. As DNA, the CDR3 is TGCGCCACTGCGCCCGCTCCCGGCCCCTATGGCTACACCTTC. This codes for CATAPAPGPYGYTF.

This clonotype was recorded at least ten times. This chain links TRBV25-1 with TRBJ2-7; 12 bases are a match to TRBD1. Germline assignment: CDR1 MGHDK and CDR2 SYGVNS. There are 17 residues in the CDR3. Losses at the gene ends were 5 bases for V and 1 base for J; bases not matched to a gene: 9. The CDR3, as DNA: TGTGCCAGCAGTCCTTTTCCGGGACAGGGGGCTTCCTACGAGCAGTACTTC. Translating gives CASSPFPGQGASYEQYF.

This clonotype was seen repeatedly, ten times or more. The chain recombines TRBV20-1 with TRBJ1-5; 10 positions agree with TRBD1. The CDR3 has 17 residues. V was pared by 3 bases and J by 5 bases, with 13 bases of the junction left unmatched. Germline CDR1 and CDR2: DFQATT and SNEGSKA (reference sequence). CDR3: CSASLGTGVYPDQPQHF. CDR3 in DNA: TGCAGTGCTAGTCTTGGGACAGGGGTTTATCCTGATCAGCCCCAGCATTTT.

The table lists this clonotype with many counts. This may arise from a read error, as a much more abundant clone is one base away. The chain links TRBV28 to TRBJ2-7; D might be TRBD1 or TRBD2, each matching 5 bases. This CDR3 comprises 14 residues. Deletions cut 5 bases from V and 3 bases from J, with 14 bases between. CDR1 MDHEN and CDR2 SYDVKM come from the germline V gene. The CDR3 spells CASSHRDGFYEQYF. For the CDR3, the DNA is TGTGCCAGCAGTCACCGGGACGGGTTCTACGAGCAGTACTTC.

Concerning this clonotype itself: A single base separates this from a much larger clone, so it may be a read error. The genes are TRBV24-1 and TRBJ2-1; 7 bases line up with TRBD1. The CDR3 runs to 12 residues. V dropped 2 bases and J dropped 16; count of bases not matched to a gene: 7. Germline CDR1 KGHDR, CDR2 SFDVKD. The CDR3 region has the DNA TGTGCCACCAGTGATTCAGGACAGGTACCATTCTTC. Protein: CATSDSGQVPFF.

Details on this clonotype: A clone one base away is much larger, so this may be a read error. The chain carries TRBV5-1 and TRBJ1-1; D gene unclear. The CDR3 is 14 amino acids. Deletions cut 4 bases from V and 4 bases from J, with 14 bases between. The germline V gene has CDR1 SGHRS and CDR2 YFSETQ. The CDR3 sequence: CASSPQFFTTEAFF. CDR3 DNA: TGCGCCAGCAGCCCCCAATTTTTTACCACTGAAGCTTTCTTT.

Details on this clonotype: Relative to the germline gene, one junction end is altered; a read error may explain this. J is TRBJ1-1 and V is TRBV11-3; D is uncertain. This CDR3 contains 13 residues. CDR1 SGHNT and CDR2 YENEEA come from the germline V gene. This chain's CDR3 is CASSSGMNTEAIF. For the CDR3, the DNA is TGTGCCAGCAGCTCCGGAATGAACACTGAAGCTATCTTC.

With respect to this clonotype: A much bigger clone sits one base away, suggesting this may be a read error. The rearrangement joins TRBV19 to TRBJ2-7; 8 nucleotides line up with TRBD2. After removal of 10 bases from V and 6 bases from J, the junction contained 14 bases not matched to a gene. This CDR3 region has 14 residues. In germline, CDR1 is LNHDA, CDR2 SQIVND (reference sequence). CDR3 region: CAISSKSGSAEQYF. CDR3 DNA: TGTGCCATTAGCTCCAAGAGCGGGAGTGCCGAGCAGTACTTC.

This clonotype has at least ten counts. The V call is TRBV7-3, the J call TRBJ2-1; D possibly corresponds to TRBD2 (6 bases). In germline, CDR1 is SGHTA, CDR2 FQGTGA. This CDR3 is 15 amino acids long. Between the trimmed V and J ends, which lost 1 base and 8 bases, there was a span of 15 bases. CDR3 protein: CASSLNGREGDEQFF. Written as DNA, the CDR3 is TGTGCCAGCAGCTTAAATGGGCGGGAAGGTGATGAGCAGTTCTTC.

This clonotype was counted many times. J is TRBJ2-1 and V is TRBV6-2 or TRBV6-3, with 8 bases aligning to TRBD2. Looked up from germline, CDR1 is MNHEY and CDR2 is SVGEGT. The CDR3 loop spans 19 amino acids. Losses at the gene ends were 0 bases for V and 8 bases for J; bases not matched to a gene: 18. This CDR3 is CASSYSPRDVSGSRDEQFF. DNA for the CDR3: TGTGCCAGCAGTTACTCTCCCCGGGATGTGAGCGGGAGTCGGGATGAGCAGTTCTTC.

Comment on this clonotype: At one end, the junction sequence differs from germline, possibly due to a read error. The chain has TRBV5-6 and TRBJ1-2; D ambiguous. Germline-derived CDR1 and CDR2 are SGHDT and YYEEEE. This CDR3 has 12 amino acids. CDR3 protein: CASSSRGGGCTF. In DNA, the CDR3 is TGTGCCAGCAGCTCGCGGGGTGGCGGCTGCACCTTC.

This clonotype was detected ten times or more. The chain links TRBV5-1 to TRBJ1-1, with a possible D match to TRBD1 (5 bases). The V gene's germline CDR1 is SGHRS and CDR2 YFSETQ. The CDR3 sequence is 13 residues long. V lost 0 bases to trimming and J lost 5 bases, with 8 bases between them. In nucleotides, the CDR3 is TGCGCCAGCAGCTTGGCCGAGGGGACTGAAGCTTTCTTT. It is translated as CASSLAEGTEAFF. The full variable domain, with the rest looked up from reference TRBV5-1 and TRBJ1-1, is KAGVTQTPRYLIKTRGQQVTLSCSPISGHRSVSWYQQTPGQGLQFLFEYFSETQRNKGNFPGRFSGRQFSNSRSEMNVSTLELGDSALYLCASSLAEGTEAFFGQGTRLTVV.

Ten or more counts support this clonotype. V is TRBV27 and J is TRBJ1-1; D gene unclear. The CDR3 contains 19 residues. The V end lost 4 bases, the J end lost 5 bases, and 29 bases lay between the germline ends. Germline CDR1 and CDR2: MNHEY and SMNVEV (reference sequence). The CDR3 DNA reads TGTGCCAGCAGTTCCTCCGATTTACAGTTTGTGTCGGAAAGGACTGAAGCTTTCTTT. Its protein product is CASSSSDLQFVSERTEAFF.

This clonotype was seen repeatedly, ten times or more. The rearrangement joins TRBV20-1 to TRBJ2-3; D is unresolved. Germline V gene data show CDR1 as DFQATT and CDR2 as SNEGSKA (reference sequence). The CDR3 is made up of 15 amino acids. V lost 0 bases, J lost 1 base, and 11 bases lay in between. CDR3 amino acids: CSARDEQRGTDTQYF. CDR3 nucleotide sequence: TGCAGTGCTAGAGATGAACAGCGCGGCACAGATACGCAGTATTTT.

This clonotype came up many times. J is TRBJ1-6 and V is TRBV20-1; 12 bases are shared with TRBD1. The CDR3 is 19 amino acids. The junction had 11 bases not matched to a gene; V was cut back by 0 bases and J by 5 bases. CDR1 is DFQATT and CDR2 is SNEGSKA in the germline V gene (reference sequence). CDR3 region: CSARDGSGTGGANNSPLHF. The CDR3, as DNA: TGCAGTGCTAGAGATGGGTCGGGGACAGGGGGCGCGAATAATTCACCCCTCCACTTT.

This clonotype showed up many times. The V gene is TRBV5-1, the J gene TRBJ2-2; 8 bases are a match to TRBD1. With V trimmed by 3 bases and J by 4 bases, 2 bases remained unmatched. This CDR3 region has 14 residues. CDR1 and CDR2 (germline): SGHRS, YFSETQ. The CDR3 protein is CASSWDRSTGELFF. The CDR3 coding sequence is TGCGCCAGCAGCTGGGACAGGTCCACCGGGGAGCTGTTTTTT.

This clonotype has ten or more counts. The gene calls are TRBV7-2 and TRBJ1-5, with 7 bases lining up with TRBD1. CDR1 and CDR2 (germline): SGHTA, FQGNSA. J was trimmed by 2 bases and V by 4 bases; bases with no gene match: 5. The CDR3 has 15 residues. DNA of the CDR3: TGTGCCAGCAGCTCTACCGGACAGGGCAATCAGCCCCAGCATTTT. Translation gives CASSSTGQGNQPQHF.

This clonotype was seen ten or more times. This chain connects TRBV5-1 to TRBJ2-2; 13 positions agree with TRBD2. The CDR3 consists of 17 residues. The V and J ends lost 9 bases and 2 bases, in that order; junction bases with no gene match: 10. Germline V CDR1 and CDR2: SGHRS, YFSETQ. For the CDR3, the DNA is TGCGCCACCCGAAAGGGACTAGCGGGACTCAACACCGGGGAGCTGTTTTTT. It yields the protein CATRKGLAGLNTGELFF.